A selection of T cell receptor beta chains follows, all from one sample in a study of T cells in Graves' hyperthyroidism and ophthalmopathy. TCRdb analysed the multiplex PCR reads with MiXCR anew, one entry per CDR3 protein. The sample records hundreds of thousands of distinct CDR3 sequences, roughly 20% being singletons. The material sequenced was blood. These receptors all come from a woman in her 50s with Graves' hyperthyroidism that later progressed to Graves' ophthalmopathy. Both conserved end residues are trimmed from each CDR3.

v_gene,j_gene,len,CDR3aa
TRBV9,TRBJ2-1,13,ASSVGPSSYNEQF
TRBV5-1,TRBJ1-1,14,ASSLDGDTTNTEAF
TRBV7-8,TRBJ2-7,13,ASSLAEGPIYEQY
TRBV5-1,TRBJ2-3,14,ASSFGGLGAPDTQY
TRBV29-1,TRBJ1-1,17,SVDPHGRGPGRLNTEAF
TRBV11-2,TRBJ2-7,10,ASSLYYYEQY
TRBV4-2,TRBJ1-4,14,ASSQDRTAPNEKLF
TRBV11-1,TRBJ2-4,14,ASSTRQGLTKNIQY
TRBV20-1,TRBJ2-3,13,SAPRGGGDTDTQY
TRBV30,TRBJ2-5,13,AWSVLAGVPETQY
TRBV10-1,TRBJ2-5,14,ASSESWTGDRETQY
TRBV5-1,TRBJ2-5,12,ASGSYGTLETQY
TRBV20-1,TRBJ1-1,14,SAWGGAGKRNTEAF
TRBV20-1,TRBJ2-1,12,SGLHFLSNNEQF
TRBV28,TRBJ2-3,12,ASRGGGEADTQY
TRBV6-5,TRBJ2-4,14,ASSYRQGKDWNIQY
TRBV12-3/TRBV12-4,TRBJ2-7,11,ASMKTGDYEQY
TRBV5-1,TRBJ2-1,14,ASSPDRGGRVNEQF
TRBV13,TRBJ1-2,13,ASSLATVGVEGYT
TRBV20-1,TRBJ1-2,17,SARSGFRHLDRDNYGYT
TRBV9,TRBJ2-5,15,ASSVSLAGGPGETQY
TRBV12-3/TRBV12-4,TRBJ1-6,14,ASSLAQGGLNSPLH
TRBV30,TRBJ2-1,13,AWSRSGGAGDEQF
TRBV6-1,TRBJ1-4,11,ASGRPTNEKLF
TRBV12-3/TRBV12-4,TRBJ2-1,10,ASRGTVVEQF
TRBV14,TRBJ1-1,11,ASSRQGITEAF
TRBV7-8,TRBJ2-7,11,ASSLALGGDQY
TRBV6-1,TRBJ1-2,11,ASSRGTGSDYT
TRBV12-3/TRBV12-4,TRBJ1-6,12,ASSSQGALSPLH
TRBV30,TRBJ2-7,10,AGGGGDYEQY
TRBV12-3/TRBV12-4,TRBJ1-1,12,ASSLVGTGLDAF
TRBV3-1,TRBJ1-6,11,ASSRGFDSPLH
TRBV12-3/TRBV12-4,TRBJ2-1,12,ASSRPGVYNEQF
TRBV10-3,TRBJ1-3,12,AIRTPLSGNTIY
TRBV19,TRBJ2-5,13,ASSIGYGTEVTQY
TRBV5-1,TRBJ1-1,12,ASSFTRGATEAF
TRBV3-1,TRBJ2-7,12,ASSQTSGAYEQY
TRBV7-9,TRBJ1-1,10,ASSSLKDEAF
TRBV5-5,TRBJ2-5,12,ASSPAEGRETQY
TRBV20-1,TRBJ2-3,12,SATDSTSTDTQY
TRBV2,TRBJ2-7,13,ASSDGQGSTYEQY
TRBV12-3/TRBV12-4,TRBJ2-3,14,ASSWTSGATTDTQY
TRBV19,TRBJ1-1,13,ASSIARSMNTEAF
TRBV20-1,TRBJ2-5,10,SANRERETQY
TRBV2,TRBJ1-1,15,ASSPFSGQGVWTEAF
TRBV5-1,TRBJ2-1,14,ASSFRQGGGINEQF
TRBV2,TRBJ1-1,13,ASSGGRVGHTEAF
TRBV9,TRBJ2-2,14,ASSPKEGRPAGELF
TRBV14,TRBJ2-1,13,ASSPQRTSYNEQF
TRBV20-1,TRBJ1-6,14,SARTGTGGLNSPLH
TRBV3-1,TRBJ2-7,13,ASSARGGNVYEQY
TRBV19,TRBJ1-4,13,ASSIRRGANEKLF
TRBV6-1,TRBJ1-4,12,ASSESTVNEKLF
TRBV20-1,TRBJ1-3,11,SARDRGEYTIY
TRBV29-1,TRBJ2-5,9,SVIGGETQY
TRBV12-3/TRBV12-4,TRBJ2-7,10,ASSTGPYEQY
TRBV3-1,TRBJ2-6,17,ASSQVRGAMVLGTNVLT
TRBV30,TRBJ2-3,12,AWNPGFSTDTQY